Reported below is one T cell receptor (beta chain). The CDR3 has 16 amino acids. V dropped 4 bases and J dropped 4; count of bases not matched to a gene: 5. Germline CDR1 reads MNHNS; CDR2 reads SASEGT. The source of the sample is a study of CD8+ T cells in alopecia areata. Treatment in this sample: oral pan-JAK inhibitor, 5-10 mg twice daily. RNA, once extracted, was reverse transcribed into cDNA for use as the sequencing template. TCRdb keeps only in-frame clones here, not all; method: immunoSEQ multiplex PCR. Altogether around 300,000 clones are present, 60% being singletons, with the ten largest covering 0.93%.

The rearrangement joins TRBV6-1 to TRBJ2-2; 11 nucleotides align to TRBD2. Here the sequenced sample was CD4+ T cells sorted from blood, taken at approximately week 51, from a patient treated with tofacitinib. The sequence came from a human donor with alopecia areata. For the CDR3, the DNA is TGTGCCAGCAGTGCGCTAGCGGGGGGTCCCACCGGGGAGCTGTTTTTT. Amino acids: CASSALAGGPTGELFF.